This T cell receptor (beta chain) originates from a study of blood T cell repertoires in COVID-19. Overall study context: Acute-phase and convalescent COVID-19 samples originated in the United States, Italy and Spain. Nucleic acid was either cDNA or gDNA, and it came from T cells, B-cell-depleted T cells, or PBMCs.

Original processing notes: Estimation of nucleated cell counts relied on the amplification of reference gene primers. Sequencing was performed with immunoSEQ multiplex PCR; in TCRdb, only in-frame clones are kept and a portion is missing. V and J calls and clone size are as listed in that table; D and trimming were resolved from the DNA. The top ten hold 15% of the sample, which has roughly 43,000 clones, 87% seen once. This CDR3 spans 15 amino acids. The V end was cut by 7 bases, the J end by 5 bases, with 18 bases between. CDR1 is SGHVS and CDR2 is FQNEAQ in the germline V gene. Source material: peripheral blood. The V and J genes are TRBV7-8 and TRBJ2-4; D remains ambiguous. This clonotype originated in a man in his sixties with active COVID-19. The CDR3 DNA reads as TGTGCCAGCACCTCCGGTAGTCGTAGTCAAAACATTCAGTACTTC. This translates into CASTSGSRSQNIQYF. The complete variable domain, with remaining parts taken from reference TRBV7-8 and TRBJ2-4, reads GAGVSQSPRYKVAKRGQDVALRCDPISGHVSLFWYQQALGQGPEFLTYFQNEAQLDKSGLPSDRFFAERPEGSVSTLKIQRTQQEDSAVYLCASTSGSRSQNIQYFGAGTRLSVL.